Shown below are 19 T cell receptor beta chains from a single sample sequenced in a study of T cell responses to AZD1222 COVID-19 vaccine. Sequenced by immunoSEQ multiplex PCR; TCRdb stores in-frame clones only, minus some. The sample contains around 83,000 clones, about nine tenths of which appear only once. The source was peripheral blood, collected 28 days after the second AZD1222 dose. These TCRs come from an adult who received the AZD1222 COVID-19 vaccine.

The V call is TRBV11-3, the J call TRBJ1-1; 9 nucleotides agree with TRBD1. V shed 5 bases, J shed 7 bases, and the junction held 8 bases outside the gene matches. The CDR3 loop spans 14 amino acids. The V gene's germline CDR1 is SGHNT and CDR2 YENEEA. The CDR3 region is CASSITGGRGEAFF. The CDR3 DNA sequence: TGTGCCAGCAGCATTACAGGGGGCCGGGGTGAAGCTTTCTTT.

This clone came up once. This chain links TRBV5-1 with TRBJ2-1, with a possible D match to TRBD2 (5 bases). The CDR3 covers 16 residues. CDR1 is SGHRS, CDR2 YFSETQ, per germline. V lost 2 bases and J 0 bases, leaving 12 bases between the germline ends. The CDR3 is CASSFRSGGSYNEQFF. The CDR3 nucleotides read TGCGCCAGCAGCTTTCGTAGTGGAGGCTCCTACAATGAGCAGTTCTTC. Using reference TRBV5-1 and TRBJ2-1 for the parts outside the CDR3, the full variable domain is KAGVTQTPRYLIKTRGQQVTLSCSPISGHRSVSWYQQTPGQGLQFLFEYFSETQRNKGNFPGRFSGRQFSNSRSEMNVSTLELGDSALYLCASSFRSGGSYNEQFFGPGTRLTVL.

J is TRBJ1-1 and V is TRBV9; tentatively, D is TRBD1 (5 bases). The CDR3 runs 13 residues. Germline V gives CDR1 SGDLS, CDR2 YYNGEE. V was clipped by 0 bases and J by 6 bases, with 9 bases between them. The CDR3 nucleotides read TGTGCCAGCAGCGTAGGGGGGGACCCTGAAGCTTTCTTT. This sequence encodes CASSVGGDPEAFF.

The V and J genes are TRBV7-2 and TRBJ1-6; no clear D gene. Germline V gene lookup returns CDR1 SGHTA and CDR2 FQGNSA. Trimming removed 1 base from V and 10 bases from J, with 8 bases in between. The CDR3 runs 13 residues. DNA for the CDR3: TGTGCCAGCAGCTTAGAACGTCGATCACCCCTCCACTTT. Its protein product is CASSLERRSPLHF.

The chain uses TRBV30 and TRBJ1-5; D might be TRBD1 (5 bases). V was pared by 0 bases and J by 2 bases, with 23 bases between. The germline gives CDR1 GTSNPN, CDR2 SVGIG (reference sequence). The CDR3 is 19 residues long. CDR3 coding DNA: TGTGCCTGGAGTGTATATACCGGGGACTTTTCTTTAGGCAATCAGCCCCAGCATTTT. Its translation: CAWSVYTGDFSLGNQPQHF.

The genes are TRBV5-6 and TRBJ1-4, with TRBD1 matching over 9 bases. Trimming at V came to 2 bases and at J to 0 bases, leaving 2 bases not matched to a gene. Germline CDR1 SGHDT, CDR2 YYEEEE. This CDR3 comprises 16 residues. Written as DNA, the CDR3 is TGTGCCAGCAGCTTCCGGGACAGGGCAACTAATGAAAAACTGTTTTTT. Protein product: CASSFRDRATNEKLFF.

The chain couples TRBV3-1 (or the pseudogene TRBV3-2) to TRBJ2-2, with 7 bases lining up with TRBD2. Germline V gene data show CDR1 as LGHDT and CDR2 as YNNKEL (reference sequence). Trimming removed 7 bases from V and 1 base from J; junction bases left unmatched: 3. The CDR3 is 14 amino acids. In DNA, the CDR3 is TGTGCCAGCACCGGGGGGTGGAACACCGGGGAGCTGTTTTTT. Protein: CASTGGWNTGELFF.

The CDR3 nucleotides read TGTGCCAGCAGCCAAGACCGATCCTACGAGCAGTACTTC. Translation gives CASSQDRSYEQYF. The chain has TRBV2 and TRBJ2-7; no reliable D call. The CDR3 spans 13 residues. Germline CDR1 reads SNHLY; CDR2 reads FYNNEI. V dropped 6 bases and J dropped 1 base, with 10 bases sitting between them.

The gene calls are TRBV7-9 and TRBJ1-2; the D gene is possibly TRBD1 (5 bases). Trimming stripped 3 bases from V and 4 bases from J, with 9 bases between. Germline V CDR1 and CDR2: SEHNR, FQNEAQ (reference sequence). The CDR3 is 13 amino acids. CDR3 region: CASSLGPSYGYTF. In nucleotides, the CDR3 is TGTGCCAGCAGCTTGGGACCGTCCTATGGCTACACCTTC.

The rearrangement links TRBV10-1 to TRBJ2-7; 14 nucleotides agree with TRBD2. The CDR3 totals 15 residues. CDR1 is WNHNN, CDR2 SYGVQD, per germline (reference sequence). V lost 4 bases, J lost 4 bases, and 3 bases stayed unmatched. DNA of the CDR3: TGCGCCAGCAGTGGTGGGACTAGCGGGGGTTACGAGCAGTACTTC. It specifies CASSGGTSGGYEQYF.

The chain links TRBV6-5 to TRBJ2-2, with D unresolved. V shed 0 bases and J shed 3 bases, with 5 bases lying between them. Germline V gene sequence: CDR1 MNHEY, CDR2 SVGAGI. The CDR3 extends over 14 amino acids. The CDR3 reads CASSYSHDTGELFF. CDR3 in DNA: TGTGCCAGCAGTTACTCCCACGACACCGGGGAGCTGTTTTTT.

The chain carries TRBV7-9 and TRBJ1-1, with 7 nucleotides matching TRBD1. Germline V lookup: CDR1 SEHNR, CDR2 FQNEAQ (reference sequence). CDR3 length equals 14 residues. With 5 bases clipped from V and 1 base from J, the junction kept 4 bases outside the gene matches. The CDR3, as DNA: TGTGCCAGCAGCCTTGGGACAGAGAACACTGAAGCTTTCTTT. It encodes CASSLGTENTEAFF. Variable domain in full (rest from reference TRBV7-9 and TRBJ1-1): DTGVSQNPRHKITKRGQNVTFRCDPISEHNRLYWYRQTLGQGPEFLTYFQNEAQLEKSRLLSDRFSAERPKGSFSTLEIQRTEQGDSAMYLCASSLGTENTEAFFGQGTRLTVV.

This chain joins TRBV28 and TRBJ1-1, with D hard to call. The length of the CDR3 is 15 residues. Germline-derived CDR1 and CDR2 are MDHEN and SYDVKM. V was clipped by 0 bases and J by 2 bases, with 10 bases between them. The CDR3 here is CASSLWEGGNTEAFF. CDR3 DNA sequence: TGTGCCAGCAGTTTATGGGAGGGTGGAAACACTGAAGCTTTCTTT.

The rearrangement joins TRBV6-1 to TRBJ2-6, with D maybe TRBD1 (6 bases). Germline lookup yields CDR1 MNHNS and CDR2 SASEGT. CDR3 length: 16 residues. V lost 4 bases and J lost 0, with 10 bases in between. The CDR3 region has the DNA TGTGCCAGCAGTGCCGGACAGCACTCTGGGGCCAACGTCCTGACTTTC. Its translation is CASSAGQHSGANVLTF.

The chain joins TRBV24-1 to TRBJ2-1, with 10 bases that match TRBD2. CDR3 size: 16 residues. V shed 3 bases, J shed 8 bases, and the junction held 9 bases outside the gene matches. Germline CDR1 KGHDR, CDR2 SFDVKD. The CDR3 bases are TGTGCCACCAGTGATCCCCTAAGCGGGGGGGCCGATGAGCAGTTCTTC. This sequence encodes CATSDPLSGGADEQFF.

This clone was picked up one time. The rearrangement uses TRBV10-3 and TRBJ1-2; D remains unclear. Germline assignment: CDR1 ENHRY and CDR2 SYGVKD. Between the trimmed V and J ends, which lost 3 bases and 5 bases, there was a span of 22 bases. CDR3 length equals 17 residues. In nucleotides, the CDR3 is TGTGCCATCAGTGACAATAGAGTGACTCGGTATTCGTATGGCTACACCTTC. This codes for CAISDNRVTRYSYGYTF.

The chain links TRBV11-3 to TRBJ2-3, with D perhaps being TRBD1 or TRBD2 (6 bases each). The CDR3 is 17 residues long. V was pared by 6 bases and J by 1 base, with 20 bases between. The germline V gene encodes CDR1 SGHNT and CDR2 YENEEA. The CDR3 protein is CASSPGGWGACTDTQYF. In nucleotides, the CDR3 is TGTGCCAGCAGTCCCGGTGGGTGGGGGGCGTGCACAGATACGCAGTATTTT.

The table lists this clone with a few counts. The gene calls are TRBV5-6 and TRBJ1-4; no reliable D call. V lost 4 bases to trimming and J lost 8 bases, with 15 bases between them. The V gene's germline CDR1 is SGHDT and CDR2 YYEEEE. The CDR3 totals 14 residues. CDR3 sequence (DNA): TGTGCCAGCAGCCTGTGGACGACTTGGGAAAAACTGTTTTTT. Translating gives CASSLWTTWEKLFF.

The chain combines TRBV5-3 with TRBJ1-6; tentatively, D is TRBD1 (5 bases). TRBV5-3 is reported as an ORF; its role is uncertain. The CDR3 covers 16 residues. The V end was cut by 1 base, the J end by 3 bases, with 11 bases between. The CDR3 loop reads CARSLFHTGYNSPLHF. For the CDR3, the DNA is TGTGCCAGAAGCTTGTTTCATACAGGCTATAATTCACCCCTCCACTTT.